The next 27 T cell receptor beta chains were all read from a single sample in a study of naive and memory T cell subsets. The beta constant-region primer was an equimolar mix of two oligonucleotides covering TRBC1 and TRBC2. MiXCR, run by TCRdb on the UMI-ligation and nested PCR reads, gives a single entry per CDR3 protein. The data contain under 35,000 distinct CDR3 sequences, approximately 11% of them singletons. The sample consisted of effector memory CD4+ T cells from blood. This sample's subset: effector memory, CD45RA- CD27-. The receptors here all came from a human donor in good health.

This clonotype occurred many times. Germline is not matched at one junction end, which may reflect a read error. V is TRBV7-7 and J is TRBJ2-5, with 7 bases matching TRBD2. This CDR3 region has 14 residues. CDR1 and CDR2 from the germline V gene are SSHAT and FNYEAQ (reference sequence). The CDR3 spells CASSPGLGGETQYF. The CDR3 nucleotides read TGTGCTAGCAGCCCTGGACTAGGTGGAGAGACCCAGTACTTC.

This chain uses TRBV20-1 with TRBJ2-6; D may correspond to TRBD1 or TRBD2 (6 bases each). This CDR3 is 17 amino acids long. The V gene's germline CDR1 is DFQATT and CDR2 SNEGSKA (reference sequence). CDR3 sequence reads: CSGRSGGPSSGANVLTF. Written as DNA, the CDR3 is TGCAGCGGACGATCCGGGGGCCCGAGCTCTGGGGCCAACGTCCTGACTTTC.

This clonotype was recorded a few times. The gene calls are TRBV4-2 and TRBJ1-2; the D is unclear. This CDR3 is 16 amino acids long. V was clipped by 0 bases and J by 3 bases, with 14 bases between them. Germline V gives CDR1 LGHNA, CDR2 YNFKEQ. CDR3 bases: TGTGCCAGCAGCCAAGAAACGTCGGTGTGGGACTATGGCTACACCTTC. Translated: CASSQETSVWDYGYTF.

The CDR3 sequence: CSARDSTGGAGSWGYTF. In DNA, the CDR3 is TGCAGTGCTAGGGACTCGACAGGGGGCGCGGGTTCTTGGGGCTACACCTTC. The gene calls are TRBV20-1 and TRBJ1-2; 10 bases match TRBD1. V shed 3 bases, J shed 8 bases, and the junction held 18 bases outside the gene matches. The CDR3 consists of 17 residues. Germline CDR1 and CDR2: DFQATT and SNEGSKA (reference sequence).

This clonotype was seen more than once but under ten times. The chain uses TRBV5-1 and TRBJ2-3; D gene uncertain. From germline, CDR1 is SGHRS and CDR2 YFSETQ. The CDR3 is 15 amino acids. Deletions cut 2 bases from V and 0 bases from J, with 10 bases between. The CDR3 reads CASSFGGSSTDTQYF. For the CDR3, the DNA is TGCGCCAGCAGCTTTGGCGGTTCTAGCACAGATACGCAGTATTTT.

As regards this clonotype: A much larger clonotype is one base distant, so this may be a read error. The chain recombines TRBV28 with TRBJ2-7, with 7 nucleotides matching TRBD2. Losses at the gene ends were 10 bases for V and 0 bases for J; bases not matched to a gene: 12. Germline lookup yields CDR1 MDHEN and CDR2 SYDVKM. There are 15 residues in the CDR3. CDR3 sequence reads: CAMREPGRSSYEQYF. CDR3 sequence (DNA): TGTGCCATGCGGGAGCCAGGAAGGAGCTCCTACGAGCAGTACTTC. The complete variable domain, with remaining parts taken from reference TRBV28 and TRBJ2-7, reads DVKVTQSSRYLVKRTGEKVFLECVQDMDHENMFWYRQDPGLGLRLIYFSYDVKMKEKGDIPEGYSVSREKKERFSLILESASTNQTSMYLCAMREPGRSSYEQYFGPGTRLTVT.

CDR3 loop: CASSYVGPGRGQYF. The CDR3 bases are TGTGCCAGCAGCTACGTCGGCCCCGGGAGGGGGCAGTACTTC. The chain carries TRBV5-5 and TRBJ2-7; TRBD2 matches at 8 bases. The length of the CDR3 is 14 residues. In germline, CDR1 is SGHKS, CDR2 YYEKEE (reference sequence). With 3 bases clipped from V and 9 bases from J, the junction kept 11 bases outside the gene matches. Complete variable domain (other parts from reference TRBV5-5 and TRBJ2-7): DAGVTQSPTHLIKTRGQQVTLRCSPISGHKSVSWYQQVLGQGPQFIFQYYEKEERGRGNFPDRFSARQFPNYSSELNVNALLLGDSALYLCASSYVGPGRGQYFGPGTRLTVT.

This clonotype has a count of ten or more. In DNA, the CDR3 is TGCAGCGCGCGGAATCCTCCCTACGAGCAGTACTTC. This codes for CSARNPPYEQYF. This sequence joins TRBV29-1 and TRBJ2-7; no reliable D call. V shed 7 bases and J shed 2 bases, with 12 bases lying between them. The CDR3 sequence is 12 residues long. Looked up from germline, CDR1 is SQVTM and CDR2 is ANQGSEA.

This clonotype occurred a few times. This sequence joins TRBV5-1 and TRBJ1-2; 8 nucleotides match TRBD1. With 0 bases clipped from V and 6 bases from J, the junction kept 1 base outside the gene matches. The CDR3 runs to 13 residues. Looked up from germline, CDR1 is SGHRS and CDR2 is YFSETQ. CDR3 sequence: CASSLGQGNGYTF. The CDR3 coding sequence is TGCGCCAGCAGCTTGGGACAGGGGAATGGCTACACCTTC.

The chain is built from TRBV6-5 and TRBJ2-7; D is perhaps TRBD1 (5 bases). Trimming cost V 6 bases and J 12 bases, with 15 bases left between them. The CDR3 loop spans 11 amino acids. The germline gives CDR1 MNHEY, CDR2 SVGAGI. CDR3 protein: CASRNGTQGYF. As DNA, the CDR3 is TGTGCCAGCAGAAACGGTACCCAGGGGTACTTC.

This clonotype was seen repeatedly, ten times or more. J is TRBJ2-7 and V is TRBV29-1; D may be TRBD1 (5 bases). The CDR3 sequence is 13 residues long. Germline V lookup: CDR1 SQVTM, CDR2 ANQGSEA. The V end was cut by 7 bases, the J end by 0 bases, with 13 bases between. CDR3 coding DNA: TGCAGCGGGATAGGGGCGAGCTCCTACGAGCAGTACTTC. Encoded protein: CSGIGASSYEQYF.

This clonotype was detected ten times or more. CDR3 loop: CASTLRQFSYEQYF. The CDR3 DNA follows: TGTGCCAGCACCCTTCGACAGTTCTCCTACGAGCAGTACTTC. V gene TRBV2 combines with J gene TRBJ2-7; D is possibly TRBD1 (5 bases). The V gene's germline CDR1 is SNHLY and CDR2 FYNNEI. Trimming left V 7 bases short and J 0 bases short, with 13 bases between. The CDR3 has 14 residues.

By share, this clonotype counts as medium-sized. CDR3 in DNA: TGCAGTGCTAGAGATATGGGACTAGCGGAAGAGACCCAGTACTTC. It yields the protein CSARDMGLAEETQYF. V usage is TRBV20-1 and J usage is TRBJ2-5; 11 nucleotides align to TRBD2. The CDR3 spans 15 residues. Germline V gene lookup returns CDR1 DFQATT and CDR2 SNEGSKA (reference sequence). V shed 0 bases and J 3 bases; nucleotides not matched to a gene: 3.

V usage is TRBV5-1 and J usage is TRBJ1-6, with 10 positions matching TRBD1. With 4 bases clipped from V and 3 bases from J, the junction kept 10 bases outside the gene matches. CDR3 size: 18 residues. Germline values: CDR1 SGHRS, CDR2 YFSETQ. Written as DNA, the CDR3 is TGCGCCAGCAGCCCGAGACAGGGGGCTCCCTTCTATAATTCACCCCTCCACTTT. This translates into CASSPRQGAPFYNSPLHF.

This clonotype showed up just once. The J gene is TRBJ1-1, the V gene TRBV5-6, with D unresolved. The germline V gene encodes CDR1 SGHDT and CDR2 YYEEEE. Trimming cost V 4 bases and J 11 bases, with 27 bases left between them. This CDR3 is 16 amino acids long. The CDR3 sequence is CASSKKSWAANPQAFF. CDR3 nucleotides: TGTGCCAGCAGCAAGAAGAGTTGGGCCGCGAACCCTCAGGCTTTCTTT.

The CDR3 bases are TGTGCCAGCACCGGGGACAACACAGATACGCAGTATTTT. Protein product: CASTGDNTDTQYF. The chain uses TRBV9 and TRBJ2-3, with a weak D call TRBD1 (6 bases). The CDR3 has 13 residues. With 6 bases removed from V and 2 bases from J, the gap between germline ends came to 10 bases. Per the germline V gene, CDR1 is SGDLS and CDR2 is YYNGEE.

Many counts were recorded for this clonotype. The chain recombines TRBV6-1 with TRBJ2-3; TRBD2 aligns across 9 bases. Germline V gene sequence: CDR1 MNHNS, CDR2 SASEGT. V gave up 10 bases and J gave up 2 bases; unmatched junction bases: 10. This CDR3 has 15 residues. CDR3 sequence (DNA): TGTGCCATGTCGGGAGCGGGAGGCCTCACAGATACGCAGTATTTT. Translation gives CAMSGAGGLTDTQYF.

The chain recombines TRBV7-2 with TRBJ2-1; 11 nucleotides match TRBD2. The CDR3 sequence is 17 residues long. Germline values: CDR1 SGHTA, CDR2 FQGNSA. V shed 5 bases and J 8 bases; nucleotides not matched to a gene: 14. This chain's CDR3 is CASSPRTGTSGRYEQFF. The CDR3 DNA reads TGTGCCAGCAGCCCCCGAACCGGGACTAGCGGCCGATATGAGCAGTTCTTC.

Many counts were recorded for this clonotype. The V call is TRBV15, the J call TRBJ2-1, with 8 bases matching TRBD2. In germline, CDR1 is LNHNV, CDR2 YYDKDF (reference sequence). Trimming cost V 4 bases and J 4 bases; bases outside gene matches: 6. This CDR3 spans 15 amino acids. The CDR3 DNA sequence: TGTGCCACCAGCATCAGCGGGGGCCCATACAATGAGCAGTTCTTC. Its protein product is CATSISGGPYNEQFF.

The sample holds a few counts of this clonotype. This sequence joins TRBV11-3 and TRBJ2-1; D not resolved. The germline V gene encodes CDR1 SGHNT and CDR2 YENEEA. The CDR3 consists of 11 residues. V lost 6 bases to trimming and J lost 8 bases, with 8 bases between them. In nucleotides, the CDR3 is TGTGCCAGCAGTCCCAGTCATGAGCAGTTCTTC. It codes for CASSPSHEQFF.

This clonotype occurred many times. The CDR3: CSVEDPMTGGYEQYF. CDR3 nucleotides: TGCAGCGTTGAAGATCCGATGACAGGGGGATACGAGCAGTACTTC. This chain uses TRBV29-1 with TRBJ2-7; 9 positions match TRBD1. This CDR3 comprises 15 residues. The V segment lost 0 bases and the J segment 4 bases; nucleotides outside the gene matches: 7. Germline V lookup: CDR1 SQVTM, CDR2 ANQGSEA.

CDR3 in amino acids: CASRSAAAGSTDTQYF. The DNA of the CDR3 is TGTGCCAGCAGATCGGCTGCGGCGGGTAGCACAGATACGCAGTATTTT. The gene calls are TRBV6-1 and TRBJ2-3; TRBD2 might be the D (5 bases). The CDR3 has 16 residues. Germline V gene sequence: CDR1 MNHNS, CDR2 SASEGT. The V and J ends lost 6 bases and 0 bases respectively, with 16 bases between them.

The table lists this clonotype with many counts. This chain's CDR3 is CASSLDSGGQPQHF. The CDR3 coding sequence is TGCGCCAGCAGCTTGGATTCCGGGGGTCAGCCCCAGCATTTT. The chain joins TRBV5-1 to TRBJ1-5; tentative D call: TRBD1 (5 bases). V dropped 0 bases and J dropped 6 bases, with 10 bases sitting between them. The CDR3 has 14 amino acids. From germline, CDR1 is SGHRS and CDR2 YFSETQ.

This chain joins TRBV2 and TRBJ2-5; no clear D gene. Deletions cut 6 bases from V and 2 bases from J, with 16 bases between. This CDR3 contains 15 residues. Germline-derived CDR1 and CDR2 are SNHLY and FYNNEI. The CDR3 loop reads CASSARPRPQETQYF. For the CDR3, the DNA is TGTGCCAGCAGCGCTAGACCCCGACCACAAGAGACCCAGTACTTC.

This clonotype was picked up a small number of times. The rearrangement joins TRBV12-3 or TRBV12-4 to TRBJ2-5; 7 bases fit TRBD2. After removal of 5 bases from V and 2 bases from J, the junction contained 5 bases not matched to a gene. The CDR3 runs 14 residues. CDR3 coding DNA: TGTGCCAGCAGTCACCCGGGACTACAAGAGACCCAGTACTTC. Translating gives CASSHPGLQETQYF.

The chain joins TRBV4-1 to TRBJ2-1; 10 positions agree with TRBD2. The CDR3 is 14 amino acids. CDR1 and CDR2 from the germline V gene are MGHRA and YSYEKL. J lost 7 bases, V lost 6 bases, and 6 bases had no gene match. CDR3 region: CASSLSGRENEQFF. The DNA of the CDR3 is TGCGCCAGCAGTTTAAGCGGGAGGGAGAATGAGCAGTTCTTC.

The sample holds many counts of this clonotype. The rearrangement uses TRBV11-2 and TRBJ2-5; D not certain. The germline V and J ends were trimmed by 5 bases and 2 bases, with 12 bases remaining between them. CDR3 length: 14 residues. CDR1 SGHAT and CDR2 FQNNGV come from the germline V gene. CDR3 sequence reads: CASSRGRLQETQYF. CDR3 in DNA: TGTGCCAGCAGCCGCGGCAGGTTACAAGAGACCCAGTACTTC.